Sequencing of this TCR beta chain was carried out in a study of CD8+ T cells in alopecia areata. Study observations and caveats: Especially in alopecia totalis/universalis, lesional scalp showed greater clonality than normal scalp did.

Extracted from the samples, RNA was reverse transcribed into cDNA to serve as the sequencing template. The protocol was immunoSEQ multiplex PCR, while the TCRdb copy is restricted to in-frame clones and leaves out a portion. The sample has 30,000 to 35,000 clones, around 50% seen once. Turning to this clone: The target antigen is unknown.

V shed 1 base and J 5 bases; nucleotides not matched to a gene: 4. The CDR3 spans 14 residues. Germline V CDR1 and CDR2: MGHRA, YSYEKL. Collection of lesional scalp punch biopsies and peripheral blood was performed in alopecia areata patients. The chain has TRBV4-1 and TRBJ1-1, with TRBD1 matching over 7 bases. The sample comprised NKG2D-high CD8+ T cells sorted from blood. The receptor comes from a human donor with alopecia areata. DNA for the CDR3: TGCGCCAGCAGCCAAGGACAGGGAGGGACTGAAGCTTTCTTT. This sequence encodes CASSQGQGGTEAFF.